This TCR beta chain was observed in a study of blood T cells in healthy people across ages. This clonotype has just a few counts. Its antigen is unidentified. Study results and limitations: Researchers report that TCR beta diversity correlated strongly with naive T cell percentage.

V shed 5 bases, J shed 2 bases, and the junction held 5 bases outside the gene matches. Germline CDR1 reads SGHAT; CDR2 reads FQDESV (reference sequence). CDR3 size: 14 residues. It was with a sample-barcoded 5' primer and a J-beta primer mix that a second PCR of about 6 to 12 cycles was run. Any given sample supplied a minimum of 2.5 million CDR3-containing paired-end reads. TCRdb ran MiXCR on the 5' RACE reads and lists one entry per CDR3 protein. The data hold about 1 million distinct CDR3 sequences, with roughly 45% observed a single time. This receptor was taken from a woman aged 55-69 years in good health. Sequenced input: blood. The chain recombines TRBV11-1 with TRBJ1-2, with 7 bases identical to TRBD1. The CDR3 coding sequence is TGTGCCAGCAGCGGAGGACAGGCCAACTATGGCTACACCTTC. Translation gives CASSGGQANYGYTF.